These 8 T cell receptor beta chains came from one sample sequenced in a study of blood T cell repertoires in COVID-19. Clones were read by immunoSEQ multiplex PCR, and TCRdb kept only the in-frame ones, dropping some. The table lists hundreds of thousands of clones, around 86% of them singletons. The sample comprised peripheral blood. These TCRs come from a man between 45 and 60 years old with COVID-19, enrolled during active disease.

This chain uses TRBV28 with TRBJ1-4; D is undetermined. This CDR3 contains 14 residues. The germline V gene encodes CDR1 MDHEN and CDR2 SYDVKM. V lost 3 bases and J lost 2, with 7 bases in between. CDR3 bases: TGTGCCAGCAGTTTGGGCCAGACTAATGAAAAACTGTTTTTT. Translated, it gives CASSLGQTNEKLFF.

V and J are TRBV7-8 and TRBJ2-7, with TRBD1 matching over 7 bases. V trimming: 5 bases; J trimming: 4 bases; junction bases outside the gene matches: 5. The CDR3 runs 13 residues. The germline gives CDR1 SGHVS, CDR2 FQNEAQ. CDR3 protein: CASSPGQPYEQYF. DNA of the CDR3: TGTGCCAGCAGCCCGGGACAGCCGTACGAGCAGTACTTC.

The chain is built from TRBV5-1 and TRBJ1-1; TRBD1 might be the D (6 bases). The CDR3 has 11 amino acids. The V gene's germline CDR1 is SGHRS and CDR2 YFSETQ. V lost 2 bases, J lost 13 bases, and 12 bases lay in between. The CDR3 loop reads CASSFRDNRFF. CDR3 DNA sequence: TGCGCCAGCAGCTTTCGGGACAACCGTTTCTTT.

The chain employs TRBV25-1 and TRBJ2-2, with D possibly TRBD1 on 5 matching bases. Germline CDR1 reads MGHDK; CDR2 reads SYGVNS. This CDR3 comprises 14 residues. V was pared by 2 bases and J by 3 bases, with 7 bases between. CDR3 DNA: TGTGCCAGCAGTGAAGCCAGGGACACCGGGGAGCTGTTTTTT. Its protein product is CASSEARDTGELFF. Based on the CDR3 plus reference TRBV25-1 and TRBJ2-2, the full variable domain is EADIYQTPRYLVIGTGKKITLECSQTMGHDKMYWYQQDPGMELHLIHYSYGVNSTEKGDLSSESTVSRIRTEHFPLTLESARPSHTSQYLCASSEARDTGELFFGEGSRLTVL.

The rearrangement joins TRBV12-3 or TRBV12-4 to TRBJ2-3, with unresolved D. The CDR3 has 13 residues. V dropped 6 bases and J dropped 1 base, with 8 bases sitting between them. CDR3 DNA sequence: TGTGCCAGCAGACCCGGAGGCACAGATACGCAGTATTTT. Translated, it gives CASRPGGTDTQYF.

This clone is a singleton in its sample. The rearrangement links TRBV6-6 to TRBJ1-1, with no clear D. The germline V gene encodes CDR1 MNHNY and CDR2 SVGAGI (reference sequence). Trimming removed 5 bases from V and 1 base from J, with 5 bases in between. The CDR3 runs to 12 residues. The CDR3: CASSPRNTEAFF. The CDR3 region has the DNA TGTGCCAGCAGTCCTCGGAACACTGAAGCTTTCTTT.

A note on this clone: This sample also contains other DNA sequences that code for the same CDR3. The CDR3 region has the DNA TGTGCCAGCAGCCCCAGGCTAGCGGGAGGTTCTGGGGCCAACGTCCTGACTTTC. Its translation is CASSPRLAGGSGANVLTF. V and J are TRBV9 and TRBJ2-6; 11 nucleotides match TRBD2. In germline, CDR1 is SGDLS, CDR2 YYNGEE. The CDR3 spans 18 residues. The V and J ends lost 4 bases and 1 base, in that order; junction bases with no gene match: 7.

The gene calls are TRBV5-1 and TRBJ2-7; 8 bases line up with TRBD1. The CDR3 runs to 13 residues. Germline V gene lookup returns CDR1 SGHRS and CDR2 YFSETQ. J gave up 5 bases and V 0 bases, and 1 base lay outside the gene matches. DNA of the CDR3: TGCGCCAGCAGCTTGGACAGGGGGGACGAGCAGTACTTC. It translates to CASSLDRGDEQYF.